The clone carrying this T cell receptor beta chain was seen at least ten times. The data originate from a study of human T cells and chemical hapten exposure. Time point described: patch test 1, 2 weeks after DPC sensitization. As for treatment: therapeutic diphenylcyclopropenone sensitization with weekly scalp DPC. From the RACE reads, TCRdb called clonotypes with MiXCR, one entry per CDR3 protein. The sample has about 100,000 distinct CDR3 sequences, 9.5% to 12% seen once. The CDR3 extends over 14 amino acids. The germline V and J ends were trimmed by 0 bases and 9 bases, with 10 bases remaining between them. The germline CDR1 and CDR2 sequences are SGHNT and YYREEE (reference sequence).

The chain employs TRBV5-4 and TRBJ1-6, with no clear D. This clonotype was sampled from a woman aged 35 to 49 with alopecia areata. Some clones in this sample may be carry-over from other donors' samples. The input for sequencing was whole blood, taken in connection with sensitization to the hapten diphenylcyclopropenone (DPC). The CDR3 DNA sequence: TGTGCCAGCAGCTTGGTGGAGACGGGTTCACCCCTCCACTTT. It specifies CASSLVETGSPLHF.